This entry features one TCR beta chain sequence. What it recognizes is unknown. This sample is drawn from a study of shared clonotypes between healthy human individuals. CDR3 size: 17 residues. Germline lookup yields CDR1 KGHSH and CDR2 LQKENI. Trimming took off 3 bases at V and 0 bases at J, with 15 bases between the two ends. Profiled with immunoSEQ multiplex PCR; TCRdb holds only in-frame clones, not every one. Of about 1.5 million clones detected, around 98% appear once; the ten largest clones hold 0.4% to 0.55%. Study results and limitations: The sharing of around 5% of naive CD4 clonotypes was seen across a handful of donors.

The origin of this receptor is a man aged 25 to 40 in good health. The sequenced material came from naive CD4+ T cells sorted from blood. Subset given: CD45RA+ positively selected. The V and J genes are TRBV18 and TRBJ1-5; D not certain. In DNA form, the CDR3 reads TGTGCCAGCTCACCTCTACGATTCGCCGGTAGCAATCAGCCCCAGCATTTT. This translates into CASSPLRFAGSNQPQHF.